Each of the 11 T cell receptor beta chains below was sequenced from the same sample in a study of identical twins. TCRdb re-analysed the 5' RACE reads in MiXCR, keeping a single row per CDR3 protein. Among 400,000 or so distinct CDR3 sequences listed, approximately 9.1% were seen once. The sample comprised naive T cells sorted from blood. The receptor source for this set is a woman between 50 and 59 years old in good health.

There are many counts of this clonotype. The chain couples TRBV7-2 to TRBJ2-3, with no clear D. Germline CDR1 and CDR2: SGHTA and FQGNSA. V was pared by 0 bases and J by 1 base, with 14 bases between. This CDR3 is 17 amino acids long. The CDR3: CASSLAGDNVRTDTQYF. Here the CDR3 DNA reads TGTGCCAGCAGCTTAGCAGGCGACAACGTCCGCACAGATACGCAGTATTTT.

This clonotype was seen a handful of times. The V and J genes are TRBV2 and TRBJ2-3; D perhaps matches TRBD2 (6 bases). V lost 8 bases and J lost 8, with 14 bases in between. This CDR3 comprises 12 residues. Germline V gene sequence: CDR1 SNHLY, CDR2 FYNNEI. The CDR3 DNA is TGTGCCAGCCCCAAGCCGGAGGGTACGCAGTATTTT. It translates to CASPKPEGTQYF.

In this sample, this clonotype turned up many times. V is TRBV10-3 and J is TRBJ2-1; D not certain. Per germline, CDR1 ENHRY and CDR2 SYGVKD. This CDR3 comprises 12 residues. The V end lost 2 bases, the J end lost 9 bases, and 8 bases lay between the germline ends. As DNA, the CDR3 is TGTGCCATCAGTGAGGGGTTGGGTGAGCAGTTCTTC. Encoded protein: CAISEGLGEQFF.

The V gene is TRBV25-1, the J gene TRBJ2-6, with a tentative D call TRBD1 (6 bases). The CDR3 contains 18 residues. The germline CDR1 and CDR2 sequences are MGHDK and SYGVNS. Trimming took off 4 bases at V and 0 bases at J, with 16 bases between the two ends. CDR3: CASSVGAETLSGANVLTF. For the CDR3, the DNA is TGTGCCAGCAGTGTGGGGGCCGAGACCCTCTCTGGGGCCAACGTCCTGACTTTC.

The V and J genes are TRBV6-1 and TRBJ1-1; 7 positions match TRBD1. V was clipped by 7 bases and J by 2 bases; unmatched bases: 10. The CDR3 has 15 residues. CDR1 and CDR2 (germline): MNHNS, SASEGT. Here the CDR3 reads CASKLTYRGNTEAFF. The CDR3 DNA is TGTGCCAGCAAACTAACATACAGGGGCAACACTGAAGCTTTCTTT.

The table lists this clonotype with a few counts. The chain has TRBV12-3 or TRBV12-4 and TRBJ2-3; D is undetermined. Trimming pared 1 base from V and 0 bases from J, leaving 8 bases between. The CDR3 loop spans 15 amino acids. The CDR3 reads CASSLESSSTDTQYF. In DNA, the CDR3 is TGTGCCAGCAGTTTAGAGTCCTCTAGCACAGATACGCAGTATTTT.

This clonotype was detected many times. The genes are TRBV5-1 and TRBJ2-2; 9 bases fit TRBD2. CDR1 and CDR2 from the germline V gene are SGHRS and YFSETQ. The CDR3 loop spans 16 amino acids. J lost 1 base, V lost 3 bases, and 4 bases had no gene match. For the CDR3, the DNA is TGCGCCAGCAGCTGGAAGACTAGCGGGAACACCGGGGAGCTGTTTTTT. This codes for CASSWKTSGNTGELFF.

The CDR3 nucleotides read TGTGCCATCAGTGAGGGTGTCGGGACGGCCTCGGTGGAGACCCAGTACTTC. Its translation: CAISEGVGTASVETQYF. The chain employs TRBV10-3 and TRBJ2-5; D is tentatively TRBD1 or TRBD2 (5 bases each). This CDR3 comprises 17 residues. V was pared by 2 bases and J by 5 bases, with 21 bases between. Germline V gene lookup returns CDR1 ENHRY and CDR2 SYGVKD.

Only a few counts were recorded for this clonotype. The chain combines TRBV6-6 with TRBJ2-1; 7 positions match TRBD2. Germline CDR1 reads MNHNY; CDR2 reads SVGAGI (reference sequence). V lost 2 bases, J lost 5 bases, and 6 bases stayed unmatched. CDR3 length equals 15 residues. CDR3 in amino acids: CASSYEASGDNEQFF. The CDR3, as DNA: TGTGCCAGCAGTTACGAGGCAAGCGGGGACAATGAGCAGTTCTTC.

Only a few counts were recorded for this clonotype. The chain combines TRBV6-2 or TRBV6-3 with TRBJ2-1, with a possible D match to TRBD1 (6 bases). V lost 6 bases and J lost 2, with 17 bases in between. Germline values: CDR1 MNHEY, CDR2 SVGEGT. CDR3 length: 16 amino acids. DNA of the CDR3: TGTGCCAGCAGCCTCCGCCTGGGGGCTGCCTACAATGAGCAGTTCTTC. It specifies CASSLRLGAAYNEQFF.

Points on this clonotype: A read error may explain this, as a much larger clone is one base away. The V gene is TRBV15, the J gene TRBJ1-2; a possible D gene is TRBD1 (6 bases). Looked up from germline, CDR1 is LNHNV and CDR2 is YYDKDF (reference sequence). The CDR3 totals 15 residues. Trimming removed 5 bases at V and 1 base at J, with 14 bases between. The CDR3 DNA sequence: TGTGCCACCAGCCCCTGGACAGCCGATAACTATGGCTACACCTTC. This encodes CATSPWTADNYGYTF.